Detailed here is one T cell receptor (beta chain). These data come from a study of blood T cell repertoires in COVID-19. For the study at large: T cells, B-cell-depleted T cells, or PBMCs provided the cDNA or gDNA that served as material.

Measured with immunoSEQ multiplex PCR; TCRdb has only the in-frame clones, and not every one. The sample records roughly 62,000 clones, approximately 82% being singletons. V lost 6 bases to trimming and J lost 4 bases; unmatched junction nucleotides: 14. Germline V gene sequence: CDR1 MDHEN, CDR2 SYDVKM. The CDR3 has 17 residues. Sequencing was carried out using peripheral blood. This clonotype was obtained from a man in his sixties with acute or convalescent COVID-19. V and J are TRBV28 and TRBJ1-2; TRBD1 matches at 10 bases. The CDR3 nucleotides read TGTGCCAGCAGGGACAGGACAGGGGGAGTCCCCCTCTATGGCTACACCTTC. Its translation is CASRDRTGGVPLYGYTF.